The 5 T cell receptor beta chains below were found in one sample sequenced in a study of T cell clonality in common variable immunodeficiency. Sequencing used immunoSEQ multiplex PCR; TCRdb keeps in-frame clones, though not all of them. The sample presents 55,000 or so clones, none singletons. Sequenced: peripheral blood mononuclear cells. These receptors all come from a person aged 18-69 years in good health.

This clone has at least ten counts. The CDR3 goes on 3 residues after the read ends, and that part is filled in from the germline J gene. The V call is TRBV27, the J call TRBJ2-3; 7 bases are shared with TRBD1. Losses at the gene ends were 5 bases for V and 0 bases for J; bases not matched to a gene: 8. Germline V lookup: CDR1 MNHEY, CDR2 SMNVEV (reference sequence). CDR3 length: 16 residues. The CDR3 loop reads CASSPDRETSTDTQYF. CDR3 DNA (partial): TGTGCCAGCAGTCCCGACAGGGAAACTAGCACAGATACG.

This clone was detected a few times. With the read ending 3 residues before the CDR3 end, the germline J gene is used to fill in that end. The chain is built from TRBV5-1 and TRBJ2-5, with a tentative D call TRBD1 (5 bases). The CDR3 totals 15 residues. Germline CDR1 reads SGHRS; CDR2 reads YFSETQ. Trimming took off 1 base at V and 4 bases at J, with 14 bases between the two ends. The CDR3 reads CASSLQGWVGETQYF. CDR3 bases read: TGCGCCAGCAGCTTGCAGGGATGGGTGGGAGAGACC.

This clone was counted a few times. The read ends 3 residues before the CDR3 terminus; that terminus is restored from the germline J gene. The chain couples TRBV7-9 to TRBJ1-2; the D is unclear. Germline V gene lookup returns CDR1 SEHNR and CDR2 FQNEAQ (reference sequence). CDR3 length equals 15 residues. Incomplete CDR3 DNA: TGTGCCAGCAGCCGCTTTAGCGGAAACACAGATACC. As protein: CASSRFSGNTDT. The entire CDR3 protein is CASSRFSGNTDTYTF.

This clone was observed a handful of times. The read finishes 3 residues shy of the CDR3 end, and the germline J gene is used to complete it. This chain joins TRBV11-2 and TRBJ1-6, with 9 bases lining up with TRBD1. After removal of 6 bases from V and 6 bases from J, the junction contained 6 bases not matched to a gene. Germline CDR1 SGHAT, CDR2 FQNNGV. The CDR3 has 15 amino acids. Incomplete CDR3 DNA: TGTGCCAGCAGACAGGGGGCGTTTGGTAATTCACCC. Encoded protein: CASRQGAFGNSP. In full, the CDR3 reads CASRQGAFGNSPLHF.

This clone was counted many times. The CDR3 end falls 3 residues outside the read, so it is completed with the germline J gene. The chain is built from TRBV10-3 and TRBJ1-5; 8 nucleotides match TRBD1. This CDR3 has 16 amino acids. V trimming: 0 bases; J trimming: 2 bases; junction bases outside the gene matches: 3. Germline V gene lookup returns CDR1 ENHRY and CDR2 SYGVKD. The CDR3 sequence is CAISESAGGRNQPQHF. The DNA read from the CDR3 is TGTGCCATCAGTGAGTCGGCAGGGGGCCGCAATCAGCCC.